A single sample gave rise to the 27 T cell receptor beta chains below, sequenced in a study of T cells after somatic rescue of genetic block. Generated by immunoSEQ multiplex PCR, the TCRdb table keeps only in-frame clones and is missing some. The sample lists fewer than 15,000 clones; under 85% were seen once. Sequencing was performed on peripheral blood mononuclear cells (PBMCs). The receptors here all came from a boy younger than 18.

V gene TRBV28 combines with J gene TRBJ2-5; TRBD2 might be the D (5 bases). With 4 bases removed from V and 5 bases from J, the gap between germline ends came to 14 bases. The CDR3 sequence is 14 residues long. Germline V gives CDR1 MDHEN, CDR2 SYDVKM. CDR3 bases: TGTGCCAGCAGTTCCGGCCCACGGAGGGAGACCCAGTACTTC. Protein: CASSSGPRRETQYF.

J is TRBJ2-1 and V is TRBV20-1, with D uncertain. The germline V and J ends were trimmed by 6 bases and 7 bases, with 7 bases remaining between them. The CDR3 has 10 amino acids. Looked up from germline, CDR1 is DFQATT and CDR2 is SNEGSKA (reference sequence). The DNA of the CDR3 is TGCAGTGCCACCATTAATGAGCAGTTCTTC. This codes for CSATINEQFF.

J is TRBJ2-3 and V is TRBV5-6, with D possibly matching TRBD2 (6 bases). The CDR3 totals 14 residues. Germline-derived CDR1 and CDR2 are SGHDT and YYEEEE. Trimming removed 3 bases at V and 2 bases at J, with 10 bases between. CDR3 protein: CASSWGVATDTQYF. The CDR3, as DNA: TGTGCCAGCAGCTGGGGGGTAGCCACAGATACGCAGTATTTT.

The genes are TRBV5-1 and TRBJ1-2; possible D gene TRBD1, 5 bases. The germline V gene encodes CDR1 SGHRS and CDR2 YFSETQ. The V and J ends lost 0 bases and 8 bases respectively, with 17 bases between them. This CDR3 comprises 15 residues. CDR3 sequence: CASSLVPDTAGGYTF. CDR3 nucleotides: TGCGCCAGCAGCTTGGTTCCGGACACGGCAGGCGGCTACACCTTC.

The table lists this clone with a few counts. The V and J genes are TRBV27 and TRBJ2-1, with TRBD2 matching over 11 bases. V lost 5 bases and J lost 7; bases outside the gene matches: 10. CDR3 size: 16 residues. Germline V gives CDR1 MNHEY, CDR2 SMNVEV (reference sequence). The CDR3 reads CASSPDIGTSGNEQFF. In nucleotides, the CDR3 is TGTGCCAGCAGTCCCGATATTGGGACTAGCGGTAATGAGCAGTTCTTC.

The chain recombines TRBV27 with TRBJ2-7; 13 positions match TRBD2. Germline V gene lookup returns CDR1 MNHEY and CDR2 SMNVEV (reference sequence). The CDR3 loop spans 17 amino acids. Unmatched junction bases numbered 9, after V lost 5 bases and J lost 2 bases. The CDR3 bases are TGTGCCAGCAGTAGATCGGGACTAGCGGGACTGACCTACGAGCAGTACTTC. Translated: CASSRSGLAGLTYEQYF.

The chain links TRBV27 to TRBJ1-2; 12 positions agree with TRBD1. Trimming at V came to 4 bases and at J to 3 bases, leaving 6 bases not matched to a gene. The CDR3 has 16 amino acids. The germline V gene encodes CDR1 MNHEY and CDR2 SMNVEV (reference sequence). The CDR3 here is CASSSPGTGGYYGYTF. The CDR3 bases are TGTGCCAGCAGTTCCCCCGGGACAGGGGGCTACTATGGCTACACCTTC.

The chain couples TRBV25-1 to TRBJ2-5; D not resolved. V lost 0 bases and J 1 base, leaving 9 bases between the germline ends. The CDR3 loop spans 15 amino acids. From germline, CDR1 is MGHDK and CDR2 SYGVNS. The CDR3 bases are TGTGCCAGCAGTGAATATGGGCAGCTCCAAGAGACCCAGTACTTC. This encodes CASSEYGQLQETQYF.

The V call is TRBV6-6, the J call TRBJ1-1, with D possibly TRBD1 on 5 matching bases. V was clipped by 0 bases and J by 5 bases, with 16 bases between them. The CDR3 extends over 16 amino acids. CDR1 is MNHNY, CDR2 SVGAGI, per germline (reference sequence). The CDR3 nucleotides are TGTGCCAGCAGTTACTCGGGGGGAGGGATGGGGACTGAAGCTTTCTTT. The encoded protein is CASSYSGGGMGTEAFF.

The CDR3 is CASSFRYRGVTQETQYF. The CDR3 region has the DNA TGTGCCAGCAGCTTCCGATACAGGGGTGTAACTCAAGAGACCCAGTACTTC. The chain is built from TRBV5-6 and TRBJ2-5; 7 bases map to TRBD1. V was pared by 2 bases and J by 2 bases, with 12 bases of the junction left unmatched. The CDR3 runs 17 residues. Germline CDR1 SGHDT, CDR2 YYEEEE. Supplemented by reference TRBV5-6 and TRBJ2-5, the full variable domain reads DAGVTQSPTHLIKTRGQQVTLRCSPKSGHDTVSWYQQALGQGPQFIFQYYEEEERQRGNFPDRFSGHQFPNYSSELNVNALLLGDSALYLCASSFRYRGVTQETQYFGPGTRLLVL.

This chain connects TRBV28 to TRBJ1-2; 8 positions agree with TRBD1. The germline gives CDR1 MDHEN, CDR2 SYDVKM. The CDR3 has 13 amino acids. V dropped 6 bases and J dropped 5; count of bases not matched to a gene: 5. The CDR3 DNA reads TGTGCCAGCAGAGTCACAGGGGGGTATGGCTACACCTTC. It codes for CASRVTGGYGYTF.

The DNA for the CDR3 is TGTGCCAGCAGCTTGCGGGGTTCCTACAATGAGCAGTTCTTC. This translates into CASSLRGSYNEQFF. The J gene is TRBJ2-1, the V gene TRBV11-3; maybe TRBD2 (6 bases). The V end was cut by 3 bases, the J end by 1 base, with 7 bases between. CDR3 size: 14 residues. Germline V lookup: CDR1 SGHNT, CDR2 YENEEA.

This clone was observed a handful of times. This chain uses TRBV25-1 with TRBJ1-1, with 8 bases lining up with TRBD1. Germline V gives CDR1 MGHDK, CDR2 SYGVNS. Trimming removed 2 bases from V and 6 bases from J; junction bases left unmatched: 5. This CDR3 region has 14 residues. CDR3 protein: CASSERQGAAEAFF. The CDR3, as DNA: TGTGCCAGCAGTGAACGGCAGGGGGCCGCTGAAGCTTTCTTT.

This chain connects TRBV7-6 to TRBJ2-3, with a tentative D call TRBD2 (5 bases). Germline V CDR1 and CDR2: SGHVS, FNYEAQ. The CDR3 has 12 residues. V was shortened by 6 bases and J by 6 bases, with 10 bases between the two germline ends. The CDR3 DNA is TGTGCCAGCAGTTGGACTGTCGATACGCAGTATTTT. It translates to CASSWTVDTQYF.

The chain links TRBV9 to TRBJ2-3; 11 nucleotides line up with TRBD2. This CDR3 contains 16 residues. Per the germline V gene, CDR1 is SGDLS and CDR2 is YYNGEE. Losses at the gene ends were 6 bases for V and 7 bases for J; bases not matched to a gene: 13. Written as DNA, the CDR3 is TGTGCCAGCACCCGAGGTAGCGGGGGGGCCCGGAATACGCAGTATTTT. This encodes CASTRGSGGARNTQYF.

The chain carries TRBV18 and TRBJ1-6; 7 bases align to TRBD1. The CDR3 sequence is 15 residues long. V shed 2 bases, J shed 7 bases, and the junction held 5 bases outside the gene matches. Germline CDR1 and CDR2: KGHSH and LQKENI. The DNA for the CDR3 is TGTGCCAGCTCACCAGGGACAGCAACCAATTCACCCCTCCACTTT. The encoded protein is CASSPGTATNSPLHF.

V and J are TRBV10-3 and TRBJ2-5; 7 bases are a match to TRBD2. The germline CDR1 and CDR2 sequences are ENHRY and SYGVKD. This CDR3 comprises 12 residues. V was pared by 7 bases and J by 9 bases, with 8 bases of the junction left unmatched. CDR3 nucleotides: TGTGCCATCAATGGGGGAGGGGATGCCCAGTACTTC. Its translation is CAINGGGDAQYF.

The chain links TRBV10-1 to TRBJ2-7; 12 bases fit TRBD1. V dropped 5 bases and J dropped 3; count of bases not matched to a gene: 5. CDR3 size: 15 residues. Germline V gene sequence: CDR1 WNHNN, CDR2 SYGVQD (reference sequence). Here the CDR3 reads CASSSGTGGFYEQYF. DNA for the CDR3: TGCGCCAGCAGTTCCGGGACAGGGGGCTTCTACGAGCAGTACTTC.

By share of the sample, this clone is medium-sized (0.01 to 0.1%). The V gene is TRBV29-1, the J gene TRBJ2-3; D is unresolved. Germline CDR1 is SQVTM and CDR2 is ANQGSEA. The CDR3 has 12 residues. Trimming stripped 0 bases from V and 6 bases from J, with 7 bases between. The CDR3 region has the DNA TGCAGCGTTGAAGATCCTGGGGATACGCAGTATTTT. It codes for CSVEDPGDTQYF.

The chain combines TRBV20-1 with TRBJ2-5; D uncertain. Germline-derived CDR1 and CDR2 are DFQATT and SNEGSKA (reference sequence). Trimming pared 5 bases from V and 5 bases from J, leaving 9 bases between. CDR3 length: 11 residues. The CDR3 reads CSAALVETQYF. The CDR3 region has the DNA TGCAGTGCTGCCCTCGTCGAGACCCAGTACTTC.

The CDR3 reads CASSVTTGASGNTIYF. The CDR3 DNA reads as TGTGCCAGCAGCGTGACCACGGGGGCCTCTGGAAACACCATATATTTT. The V and J genes are TRBV9 and TRBJ1-3; TRBD1 might be the D (6 bases). The V end lost 2 bases, the J end lost 0 bases, and 12 bases lay between the germline ends. Germline V gives CDR1 SGDLS, CDR2 YYNGEE. The CDR3 runs to 16 residues.

The chain's CDR3 is CAISADRGQTYEQYF. CDR3 nucleotides: TGTGCCATCAGTGCGGACAGGGGGCAAACCTACGAGCAGTACTTC. J is TRBJ2-7 and V is TRBV10-3, with 11 bases that match TRBD1. J lost 2 bases, V lost 4 bases, and 4 bases had no gene match. This CDR3 comprises 15 residues. Germline V gives CDR1 ENHRY, CDR2 SYGVKD.

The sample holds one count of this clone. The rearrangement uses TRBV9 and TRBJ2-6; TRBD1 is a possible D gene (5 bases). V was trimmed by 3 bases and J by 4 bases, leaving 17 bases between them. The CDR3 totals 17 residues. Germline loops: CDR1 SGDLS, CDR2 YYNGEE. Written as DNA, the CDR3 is TGTGCCAGCAGCGCTAGACAGACCTCTATGGGGGCCAACGTCCTGACTTTC. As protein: CASSARQTSMGANVLTF.

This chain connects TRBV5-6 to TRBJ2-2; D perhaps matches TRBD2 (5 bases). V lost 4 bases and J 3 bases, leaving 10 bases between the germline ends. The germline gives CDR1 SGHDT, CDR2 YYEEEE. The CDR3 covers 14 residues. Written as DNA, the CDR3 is TGTGCCAGCAGCCTCGGGATTCACACCGGGGAGCTGTTTTTT. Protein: CASSLGIHTGELFF.

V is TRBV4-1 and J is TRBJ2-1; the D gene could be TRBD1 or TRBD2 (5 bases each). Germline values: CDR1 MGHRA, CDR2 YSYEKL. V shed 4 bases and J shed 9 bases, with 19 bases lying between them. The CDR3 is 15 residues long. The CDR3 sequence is CASSPGDLSLGEQFF. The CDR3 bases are TGCGCCAGCAGCCCCGGGGACCTCTCCTTGGGTGAGCAGTTCTTC.

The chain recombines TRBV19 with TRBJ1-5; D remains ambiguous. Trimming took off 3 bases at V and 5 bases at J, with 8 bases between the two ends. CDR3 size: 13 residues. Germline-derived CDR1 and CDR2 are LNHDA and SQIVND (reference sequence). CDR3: CASSIYGDQPQHF. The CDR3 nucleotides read TGTGCCAGTAGTATTTATGGGGATCAGCCCCAGCATTTT.

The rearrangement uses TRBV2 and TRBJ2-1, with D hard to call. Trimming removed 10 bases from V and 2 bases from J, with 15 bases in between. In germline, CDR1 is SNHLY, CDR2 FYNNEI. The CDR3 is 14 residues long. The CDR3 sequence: CAIEIGLAYNEQFF. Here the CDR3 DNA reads TGTGCCATCGAAATCGGGCTAGCCTACAATGAGCAGTTCTTC. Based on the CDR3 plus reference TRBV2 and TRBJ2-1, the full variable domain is EPEVTQTPSHQVTQMGQEVILRCVPISNHLYFYWYRQILGQKVEFLVSFYNNEISEKSEIFDDQFSVERPDGSNFTLKIRSTKLEDSAMYFCAIEIGLAYNEQFFGPGTRLTVL.